One and the same sample provided the 2 T cell receptor beta chains below, sequenced in a study of siplizumab effects on memory and regulatory T cells. TCRdb's copy holds only in-frame clones and misses some; the assay was immunoSEQ multiplex PCR. The sample records roughly 120,000 clones, 92% being singletons. The specimen sequenced was Tregs sorted from blood. All receptors derive from a human donor in good health.

V and J are TRBV6-1 and TRBJ1-6, with D possibly TRBD1 on 6 matching bases. This CDR3 has 14 residues. Germline V CDR1 and CDR2: MNHNS, SASEGT. Trimming removed 5 bases from V and 9 bases from J, with 14 bases in between. This CDR3 reads CASSPQGVGSPLHF. The CDR3 DNA is TGTGCCAGCAGTCCACAGGGAGTGGGTTCACCCCTCCACTTT.

The CDR3 DNA reads TGTGCCAGCAGACCGGGACAGGGTTACAATCAGCCCCAGCATTTT. As protein: CASRPGQGYNQPQHF. The rearrangement uses TRBV2 and TRBJ1-5, with 9 bases identical to TRBD1. In germline, CDR1 is SNHLY, CDR2 FYNNEI. The CDR3 consists of 15 residues. V dropped 6 bases and J dropped 3; count of bases not matched to a gene: 6.